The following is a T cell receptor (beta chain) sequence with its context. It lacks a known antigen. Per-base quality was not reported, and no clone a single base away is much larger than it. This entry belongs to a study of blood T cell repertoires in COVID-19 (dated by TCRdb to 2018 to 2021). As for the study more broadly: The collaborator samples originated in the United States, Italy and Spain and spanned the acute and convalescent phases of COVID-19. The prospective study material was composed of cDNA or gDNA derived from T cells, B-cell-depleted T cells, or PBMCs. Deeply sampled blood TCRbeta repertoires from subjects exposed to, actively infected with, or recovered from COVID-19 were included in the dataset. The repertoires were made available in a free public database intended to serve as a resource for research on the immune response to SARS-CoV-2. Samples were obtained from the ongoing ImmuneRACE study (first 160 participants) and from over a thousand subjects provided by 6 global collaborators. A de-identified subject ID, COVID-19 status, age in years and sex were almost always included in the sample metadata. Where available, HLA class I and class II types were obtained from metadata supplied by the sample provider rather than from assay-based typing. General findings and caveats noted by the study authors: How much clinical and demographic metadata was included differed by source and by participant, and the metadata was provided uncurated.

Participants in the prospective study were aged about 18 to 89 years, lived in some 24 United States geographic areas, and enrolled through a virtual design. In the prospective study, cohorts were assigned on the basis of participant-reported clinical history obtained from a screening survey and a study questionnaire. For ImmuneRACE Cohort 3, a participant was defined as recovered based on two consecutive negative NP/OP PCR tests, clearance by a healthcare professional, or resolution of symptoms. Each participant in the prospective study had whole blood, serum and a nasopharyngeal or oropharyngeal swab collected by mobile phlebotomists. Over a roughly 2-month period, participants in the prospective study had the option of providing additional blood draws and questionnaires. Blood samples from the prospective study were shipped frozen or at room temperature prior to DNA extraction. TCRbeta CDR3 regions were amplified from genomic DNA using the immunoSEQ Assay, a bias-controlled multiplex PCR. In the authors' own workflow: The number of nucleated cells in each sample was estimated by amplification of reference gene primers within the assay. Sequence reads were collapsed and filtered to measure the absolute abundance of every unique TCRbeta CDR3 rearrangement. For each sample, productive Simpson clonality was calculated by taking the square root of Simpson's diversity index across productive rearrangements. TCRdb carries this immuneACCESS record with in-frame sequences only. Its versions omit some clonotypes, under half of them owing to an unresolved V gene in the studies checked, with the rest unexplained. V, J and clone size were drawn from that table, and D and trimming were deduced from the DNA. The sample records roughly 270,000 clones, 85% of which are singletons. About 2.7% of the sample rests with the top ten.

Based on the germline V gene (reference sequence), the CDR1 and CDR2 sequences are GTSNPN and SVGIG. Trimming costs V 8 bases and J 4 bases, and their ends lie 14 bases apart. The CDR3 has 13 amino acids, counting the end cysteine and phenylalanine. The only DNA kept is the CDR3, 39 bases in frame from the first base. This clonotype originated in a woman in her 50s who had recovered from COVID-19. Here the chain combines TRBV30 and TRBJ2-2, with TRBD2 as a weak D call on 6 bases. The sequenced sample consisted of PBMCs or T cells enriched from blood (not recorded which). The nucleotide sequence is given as TGTGCCGGAGGGACTTCGGGCACCGGGGAGCTGTTTTTT. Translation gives CAGGTSGTGELFF.